Below, 26 T cell receptor beta chains from the same sample are listed, as sequenced in a study of blood T cell repertoires in COVID-19. Measured with immunoSEQ multiplex PCR; TCRdb has only the in-frame clones, and not every one. The profile covers around 400,000 clones, with roughly 90% appearing a single time and 1% to 1.5% taken by the ten largest. Sequenced: peripheral blood. The receptors shown here come from a middle-aged man with acute or convalescent COVID-19.

This clone was recorded at least ten times. The V and J genes are TRBV11-3 and TRBJ2-7, with TRBD2 matching over 8 bases. CDR1 and CDR2 (germline): SGHNT, YENEEA. There are 13 residues in the CDR3. Unmatched junction bases numbered 7, after V lost 5 bases and J lost 7 bases. The CDR3 nucleotides read TGTGCCAGCAGCCGTGGCGGGAGGTCGGAGCAGTACTTC. Translated, it gives CASSRGGRSEQYF.

This rearrangement joins TRBV5-1 to TRBJ2-1; 9 bases line up with TRBD2. Germline lookup yields CDR1 SGHRS and CDR2 YFSETQ. The CDR3 contains 12 residues. J gave up 12 bases and V 2 bases, and 3 bases lay outside the gene matches. The CDR3 loop reads CASSLGREGQFF. CDR3 nucleotide sequence: TGCGCCAGCAGCTTAGGGCGGGAGGGGCAGTTCTTC.

V usage is TRBV15 and J usage is TRBJ2-1, with 8 positions matching TRBD2. The V and J ends lost 5 bases and 2 bases, in that order; junction bases with no gene match: 8. Per germline, CDR1 LNHNV and CDR2 YYDKDF (reference sequence). The CDR3 extends over 16 amino acids. Here the CDR3 DNA reads TGTGCCACCAGCCAAACTCCCGGGAGGGCCTACAATGAGCAGTTCTTC. Amino acid sequence: CATSQTPGRAYNEQFF.

The chain recombines TRBV9 with TRBJ1-4; D is unclear. This CDR3 spans 14 amino acids. Germline V CDR1 and CDR2: SGDLS, YYNGEE. The germline V and J ends were trimmed by 0 bases and 7 bases, with 10 bases remaining between them. Here the CDR3 reads CASSVGFSPEKLFF. CDR3 coding DNA: TGTGCCAGCAGCGTAGGCTTTAGCCCTGAAAAACTGTTTTTT.

The chain recombines TRBV30 with TRBJ2-3; D gene unclear. Looked up from germline, CDR1 is GTSNPN and CDR2 is SVGIG (reference sequence). The CDR3 is 11 amino acids. Trimming shortened V by 1 base and J by 6 bases, and 5 bases separated the two germline ends. CDR3 protein: CAWSGRDTQYF. In DNA form, the CDR3 reads TGTGCCTGGAGTGGCCGGGATACGCAGTATTTT.

Of note for this clone: Given a much more abundant clone one base away, this may be a read error. Distinct nucleotide sequences in the sample also encode this CDR3. The chain recombines TRBV5-4 with TRBJ2-2; 8 nucleotides agree with TRBD1. This CDR3 is 15 amino acids long. The germline V gene encodes CDR1 SGHNT and CDR2 YYREEE (reference sequence). J gave up 1 base and V 4 bases, and 3 bases lay outside the gene matches. In nucleotides, the CDR3 is TGTGCCAGCAGCCCCGGGACAGGGAACACCGGGGAGCTGTTTTTT. Its protein product is CASSPGTGNTGELFF.

V is TRBV12-3 or TRBV12-4 and J is TRBJ2-1; a weak D match, TRBD1 (5 bases). The CDR3 runs to 11 residues. Trimming took off 6 bases at V and 10 bases at J, with 10 bases between the two ends. CDR3 sequence reads: CASSRRQEQFF. CDR3 coding DNA: TGTGCCAGCAGCCGACGACAGGAGCAGTTCTTC.

J is TRBJ1-2 and V is TRBV28; D uncertain. The germline gives CDR1 MDHEN, CDR2 SYDVKM. CDR3 length equals 12 residues. The V end was cut by 5 bases, the J end by 8 bases, with 12 bases between. CDR3 protein: CASSPVARGYTF. For the CDR3, the DNA is TGTGCCAGCAGTCCGGTCGCGAGAGGCTACACCTTC.

This chain joins TRBV9 and TRBJ2-3; TRBD1 matches at 10 bases. The V gene's germline CDR1 is SGDLS and CDR2 YYNGEE. After removal of 0 bases from V and 4 bases from J, the junction contained 11 bases not matched to a gene. There are 18 residues in the CDR3. The CDR3 DNA sequence: TGTGCCAGCAGCGTAGCTTCGGGGACAGGGGTTTTTGCAGATACGCAGTATTTT. Its protein product is CASSVASGTGVFADTQYF.

This chain connects TRBV29-1 to TRBJ1-5, with 7 bases identical to TRBD1. Germline V lookup: CDR1 SQVTM, CDR2 ANQGSEA. Losses at the gene ends were 4 bases for V and 2 bases for J; bases not matched to a gene: 2. CDR3 length equals 13 residues. The CDR3 nucleotides are TGCAGCGTTGGGGGGACAGGCAATCAGCCCCAGCATTTT. The encoded protein is CSVGGTGNQPQHF.

The chain employs TRBV7-9 and TRBJ2-1; TRBD2 matches at 7 bases. CDR3 length: 13 amino acids. Germline assignment: CDR1 SEHNR and CDR2 FQNEAQ (reference sequence). Trimming removed 1 base from V and 10 bases from J; junction bases left unmatched: 4. CDR3 in DNA: TGTGCCAGCAGCTTAGTGGCGGGGGTAGAGCAGTTCTTC. Its protein is CASSLVAGVEQFF.

This rearrangement joins TRBV9 to TRBJ2-5; 7 bases agree with TRBD2. Trimming at V came to 1 base and at J to 1 base, leaving 1 base not matched to a gene. CDR3 length: 14 residues. Germline CDR1 reads SGDLS; CDR2 reads YYNGEE. The CDR3 loop is CASSVLAAQETQYF. CDR3 in DNA: TGTGCCAGCAGCGTACTAGCGGCCCAAGAGACCCAGTACTTC. Drawing the rest from reference TRBV9 and TRBJ2-5, the complete variable domain is DSGVTQTPKHLITATGQRVTLRCSPRSGDLSVYWYQQSLDQGLQFLIQYYNGEERAKGNILERFSAQQFPDLHSELNLSSLELGDSALYFCASSVLAAQETQYFGPGTRLLVL.

The chain uses TRBV11-2 and TRBJ1-2; D unclear. The CDR3 loop spans 18 amino acids. The germline CDR1 and CDR2 sequences are SGHAT and FQNNGV. Trimming left V 1 base short and J 7 bases short, with 25 bases between. The CDR3 protein is CASSLAGAFVATSRGYTF. CDR3 sequence (DNA): TGTGCCAGCAGCTTAGCCGGAGCTTTCGTGGCCACTTCGCGTGGCTACACCTTC. The complete variable domain, with remaining parts taken from reference TRBV11-2 and TRBJ1-2, reads EAGVAQSPRYKIIEKRQSVAFWCNPISGHATLYWYQQILGQGPKLLIQFQNNGVVDDSQLPKDRFSAERLKGVDSTLKIQPAKLEDSAVYLCASSLAGAFVATSRGYTFGSGTRLTVV.

As for this clone: Germline and junction disagree at one end, which may indicate a read error. V usage is TRBV7-7 and J usage is TRBJ2-2; 8 bases line up with TRBD2. This CDR3 is 14 amino acids long. The V gene's germline CDR1 is SSHAT and CDR2 FNYEAQ (reference sequence). CDR3 loop: CASSPREGAGELFF. The CDR3 bases are TGTGCTAGCAGCCCTCGGGAGGGGGCCGGGGAGCTGTTTTTT.

This chain connects TRBV7-9 to TRBJ1-1; 7 bases line up with TRBD1. CDR1 is SEHNR, CDR2 FQNEAQ, per germline (reference sequence). The V gene end was trimmed by 5 bases and the J gene end by 2 bases; junction bases not matched to a gene: 5. This CDR3 has 14 amino acids. CDR3 amino acids: CASSQGQRNTEAFF. The CDR3 nucleotides read TGTGCCAGCAGCCAGGGACAGAGAAACACTGAAGCTTTCTTT.

The CDR3 DNA follows: TGTGCCAGCAGTTACTGGCGCACAGGGCCGAACACTGAAGCTTTCTTT. This gives the protein CASSYWRTGPNTEAFF. V and J are TRBV6-6 and TRBJ1-1, with D tentatively TRBD1 (6 bases). Per the germline V gene, CDR1 is MNHNY and CDR2 is SVGAGI (reference sequence). Trimming stripped 1 base from V and 1 base from J, with 13 bases between. The CDR3 runs 16 residues.

This chain joins TRBV5-4 and TRBJ1-1; maybe TRBD1 (5 bases). V dropped 3 bases and J dropped 1 base, with 19 bases sitting between them. The CDR3 has 17 amino acids. Germline V CDR1 and CDR2: SGHNT, YYREEE (reference sequence). The CDR3, as DNA: TGTGCCAGCAGCTCATTCAGACCTTTTACAGGGAACACTGAAGCTTTCTTT. Translating it yields CASSSFRPFTGNTEAFF.

The V call is TRBV5-1, the J call TRBJ1-2; D is unclear. Germline CDR1 and CDR2: SGHRS and YFSETQ. CDR3 length: 14 amino acids. The germline V and J ends were trimmed by 0 bases and 0 bases, with 6 bases remaining between them. CDR3 region: CASSLDGTNYGYTF. The CDR3 DNA reads as TGCGCCAGCAGCTTGGACGGGACTAACTATGGCTACACCTTC.

The rearrangement links TRBV15 to TRBJ1-4; D is undetermined. CDR1 and CDR2 from the germline V gene are LNHNV and YYDKDF (reference sequence). The CDR3 is made up of 12 amino acids. The V end was cut by 0 bases, the J end by 8 bases, with 4 bases between. CDR3 sequence reads: CATSREAEKLFF. DNA of the CDR3: TGTGCCACCAGCAGAGAAGCAGAAAAACTGTTTTTT. The variable domain in full, completed from reference TRBV15 and TRBJ1-4, reads DAMVIQNPRYQVTQFGKPVTLSCSQTLNHNVMYWYQQKSSQAPKLLFHYYDKDFNNEADTPDNFQSRRPNTSFCFLDIRSPGLGDTAMYLCATSREAEKLFFGSGTQLSVL.

The rearrangement joins TRBV6-5 to TRBJ1-2, with a possible D match to TRBD1 (6 bases). The germline V gene encodes CDR1 MNHEY and CDR2 SVGAGI. Trimming pared 6 bases from V and 6 bases from J, leaving 14 bases between. The CDR3 is 13 amino acids. CDR3 protein: CASRIQGLNGYTF. The CDR3 DNA reads TGTGCCAGCAGGATACAGGGTCTAAATGGCTACACCTTC.

The chain couples TRBV6-5 to TRBJ1-2, with D possibly matching TRBD1 (5 bases). V lost 7 bases, J lost 2 bases, and 17 bases lay in between. Germline V gene sequence: CDR1 MNHEY, CDR2 SVGAGI. The CDR3 has 15 residues. As DNA, the CDR3 is TGTGCCAGCACCCCGCTCGGGGGGGTAAACTATGGCTACACCTTC. Its protein is CASTPLGGVNYGYTF.

This chain connects TRBV5-6 to TRBJ1-1; weak D call: TRBD1 (5 bases). This CDR3 spans 16 amino acids. Trimming shortened V by 0 bases and J by 3 bases, and 15 bases separated the two germline ends. The V gene's germline CDR1 is SGHDT and CDR2 YYEEEE. The chain's CDR3 is CASSLAIDSRDTEAFF. CDR3 sequence (DNA): TGTGCCAGCAGCTTGGCCATAGACAGTCGCGACACTGAAGCTTTCTTT.

This chain joins TRBV6-6 and TRBJ2-1, with TRBD2 matching 14 bases. With V trimmed by 6 bases and J by 7 bases, 5 bases remained unmatched. CDR1 is MNHNY, CDR2 SVGAGI, per germline (reference sequence). This CDR3 has 15 residues. The CDR3 reads CASSPGTSGRNEQFF. The CDR3 bases are TGTGCCAGCAGCCCCGGGACTAGCGGGAGAAATGAGCAGTTCTTC.

The chain uses TRBV3-1 (or the pseudogene TRBV3-2) and TRBJ1-5; D remains ambiguous. The CDR3 runs 14 residues. The germline CDR1 and CDR2 sequences are LGHDT and YNNKEL (reference sequence). The V and J ends lost 0 bases and 8 bases respectively, with 11 bases between them. In DNA, the CDR3 is TGTGCCAGCAGCCAAGACTCCGCTAGGAAGCCCCAGCATTTT. This gives the protein CASSQDSARKPQHF.

This chain uses TRBV6-6 with TRBJ2-1; perhaps TRBD2 as D (6 bases). The CDR3 consists of 11 residues. V lost 6 bases to trimming and J lost 10 bases, with 10 bases between them. The germline V gene encodes CDR1 MNHNY and CDR2 SVGAGI (reference sequence). Here the CDR3 DNA reads TGTGCCAGCAGGACTAGAGACGAGCAGTTCTTC. It codes for CASRTRDEQFF.

The V call is TRBV28, the J call TRBJ2-7, with D maybe TRBD2 (6 bases). The CDR3 loop spans 13 amino acids. Germline V gene sequence: CDR1 MDHEN, CDR2 SYDVKM. The germline V and J ends were trimmed by 3 bases and 4 bases, with 10 bases remaining between them. In DNA form, the CDR3 reads TGTGCCAGCAGTTTCGGAGGGCGGTACGAGCAGTACTTC. It specifies CASSFGGRYEQYF.